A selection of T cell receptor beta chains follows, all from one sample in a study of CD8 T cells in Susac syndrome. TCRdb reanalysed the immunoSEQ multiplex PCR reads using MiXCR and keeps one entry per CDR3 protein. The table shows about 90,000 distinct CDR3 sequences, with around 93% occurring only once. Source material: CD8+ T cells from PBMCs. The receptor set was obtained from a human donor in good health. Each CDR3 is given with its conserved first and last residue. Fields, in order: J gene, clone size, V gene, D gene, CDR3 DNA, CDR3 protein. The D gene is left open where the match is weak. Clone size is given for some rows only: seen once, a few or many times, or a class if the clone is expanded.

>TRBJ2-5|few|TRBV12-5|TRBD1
TGTGCTAGTGCCCTGACAGGGGAGGAAGAGACCCAGTACTTC
CASALTGEEETQYF
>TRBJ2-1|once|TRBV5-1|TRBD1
TGCGCCAGCAGCTTGAACGGCAGGGGGCTATTGAATGAGCAGTTCTTC
CASSLNGRGLLNEQFF
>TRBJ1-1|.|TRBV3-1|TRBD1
TGTGCCAGCAGCCAAGATATTAACAGGGGAGGGTACACTGAAGCTTTCTTT
CASSQDINRGGYTEAFF
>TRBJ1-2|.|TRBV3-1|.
TGTGCCAGCAGCCAAGAGAAGGGATCCTATGGCTACACCTTC
CASSQEKGSYGYTF
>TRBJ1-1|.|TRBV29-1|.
TGCAGCGGGAGGGAGGGGTTATGGACTGAAGCTTTCTTT
CSGREGLWTEAFF
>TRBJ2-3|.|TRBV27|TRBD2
TGTGCCAGCGGGATAGCGGGGGGGCTTGATACGCAGTATTTT
CASGIAGGLDTQYF
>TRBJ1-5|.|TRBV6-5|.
TGTGCCAGCAGTCCCAGCCGAAGTCAGCCCCAGCATTTT
CASSPSRSQPQHF
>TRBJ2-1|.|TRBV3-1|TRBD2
TGTGCCAGCAGCCAAGGGCGGGAGCTCTACAATGAGCAGTTCTTC
CASSQGRELYNEQFF
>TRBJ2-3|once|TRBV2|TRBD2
TGTGCCAGCAGCGTCGAGCTTCCGGGACTAGGCACAGATACGCAGTATTTT
CASSVELPGLGTDTQYF
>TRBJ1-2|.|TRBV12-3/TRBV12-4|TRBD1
TGTGCCACCGCTCTGGTCGGGACAGGGGCCTATGGCTACACCTTC
CATALVGTGAYGYTF
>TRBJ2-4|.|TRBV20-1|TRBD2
TGCAGTGCGCGAACGCCGGGACTAGCAGAAAACATTCAGTACTTC
CSARTPGLAENIQYF
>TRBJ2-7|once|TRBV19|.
TGTGCCAGTAGTATAGCACAGGGCAACGAGCAGTACTTC
CASSIAQGNEQYF
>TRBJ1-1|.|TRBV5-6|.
TGTGCCAGCAGCTCTCGGACAGCCCTTGTGGGTGAAGCTTTCTTT
CASSSRTALVGEAFF
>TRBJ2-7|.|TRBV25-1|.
TGTGCCAGCAGTGCGAGCGGCTTCTCCTACGAGCAGTACTTC
CASSASGFSYEQYF
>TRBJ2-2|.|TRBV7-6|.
TGTGCCAGCAGCCCCCGGGCAGCGAGCGGGGAGCTGTTTTTT
CASSPRAASGELFF
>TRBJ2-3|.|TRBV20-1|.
TGCAGTGGGACGGTTAGCACAGATACGCAGTATTTT
CSGTVSTDTQYF
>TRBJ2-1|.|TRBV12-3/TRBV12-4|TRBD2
TGTGCCAGCAGGACTAGCGACAATGAGCAGTTCTTC
CASRTSDNEQFF
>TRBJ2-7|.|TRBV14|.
TGTGCCAGCAGCCAAAACGGGGGCCTATCCTACGAGCAGTACTTC
CASSQNGGLSYEQYF
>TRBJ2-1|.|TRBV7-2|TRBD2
TGTGCCAGCAGCTTAGACGGCGGGGGCTCCTACAATGAGCAGTTCTTC
CASSLDGGGSYNEQFF
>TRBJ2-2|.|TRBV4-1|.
TGCGCCAGCAGCCACGGGGTGGGGAGGAACACCGGGGAGCTGTTTTTT
CASSHGVGRNTGELFF
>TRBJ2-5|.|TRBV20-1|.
TGCAGTGCTAGAGATCGCAGGTACCAAGAGACCCAGTACTTC
CSARDRRYQETQYF
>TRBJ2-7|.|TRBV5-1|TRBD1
TGCGCCAGCAGCTGGACAGGGGACTACGAGCAGTACTTC
CASSWTGDYEQYF
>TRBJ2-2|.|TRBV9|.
TGTGCCAGCAGCCCCCTGCTGCAGTCCTACACCGGGGAGCTGTTTTTT
CASSPLLQSYTGELFF
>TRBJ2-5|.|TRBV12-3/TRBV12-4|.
TGTGCCAGCAGTTGGAGACAAAAGGAGACCCAGTACTTC
CASSWRQKETQYF
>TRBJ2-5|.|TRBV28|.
TGTGCCAGCAGTTTCCAAGACCAAGAGACCCAGTACTTC
CASSFQDQETQYF
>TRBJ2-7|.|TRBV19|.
TGTGCCAGTAGTATCGGCGTTCGGGCCTACGAGCAGTACTTC
CASSIGVRAYEQYF
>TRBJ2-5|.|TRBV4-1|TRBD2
TGCGCCAGCAGCCAAGCACTAGCGGGAGAGACCCAGTACTTC
CASSQALAGETQYF
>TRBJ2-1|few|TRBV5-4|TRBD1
TGTGCCAGCAGCTTGTTTGCGGACAGGGTAATGAATGAGCAGTTCTTC
CASSLFADRVMNEQFF
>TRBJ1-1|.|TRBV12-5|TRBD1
TGTGCTAGTGTCCTTCAGGGGGTTAACACTGAAGCTTTCTTT
CASVLQGVNTEAFF
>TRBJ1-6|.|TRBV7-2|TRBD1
TGTGCCAGCAGTCCCCGGGGACAGGACCATTCACCCCTCCACTTT
CASSPRGQDHSPLHF